Ten or more counts support the clone carrying this T cell receptor beta chain. Unique molecular identifiers featured in how the TCRbeta library was prepared. TCRdb reanalysed the PCR reads using MiXCR and keeps one entry per CDR3 protein. The sample includes around 340,000 distinct CDR3 sequences, more than 10% of them seen just once. This sample is part of a study of T-cell reconstitution after alpha-beta-depleted transplantation in children. The V end was cut by 6 bases, the J end by 8 bases, with 13 bases between. Germline lookup yields CDR1 MNHEY and CDR2 SVGAGI. CDR3 length equals 12 residues. The sample consisted of PBMCs, taken from the stem cell graft. The chain links TRBV6-5 to TRBJ1-2; D is undetermined. The origin of this receptor is a human donor who donated a stem cell graft to a child with Fanconi anemia. This CDR3 reads CASSSSRWGYTF. CDR3 nucleotide sequence: TGTGCCAGCAGCTCATCTAGGTGGGGCTACACCTTC.